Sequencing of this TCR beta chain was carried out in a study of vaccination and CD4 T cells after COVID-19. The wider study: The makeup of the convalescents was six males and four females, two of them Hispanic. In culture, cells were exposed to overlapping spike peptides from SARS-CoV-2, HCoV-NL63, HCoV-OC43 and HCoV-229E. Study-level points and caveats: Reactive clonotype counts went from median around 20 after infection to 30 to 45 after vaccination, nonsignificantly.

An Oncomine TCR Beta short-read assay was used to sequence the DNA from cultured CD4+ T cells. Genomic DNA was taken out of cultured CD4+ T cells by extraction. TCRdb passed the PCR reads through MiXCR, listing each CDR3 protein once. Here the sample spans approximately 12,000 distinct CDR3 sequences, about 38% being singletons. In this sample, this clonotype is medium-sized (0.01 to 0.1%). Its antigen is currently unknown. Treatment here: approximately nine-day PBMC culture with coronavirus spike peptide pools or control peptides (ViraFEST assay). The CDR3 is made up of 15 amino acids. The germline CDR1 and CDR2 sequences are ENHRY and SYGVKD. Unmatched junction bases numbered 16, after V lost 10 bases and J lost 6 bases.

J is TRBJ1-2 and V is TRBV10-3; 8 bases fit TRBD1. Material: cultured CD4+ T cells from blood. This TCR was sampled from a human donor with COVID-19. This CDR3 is CATQRSRQGPHGYTF. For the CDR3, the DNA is TGTGCCACCCAACGATCCAGACAGGGGCCTCATGGCTACACCTTC.